Listed below are T cell receptor beta chains from one sample, sequenced in a study of CD8 T cells in Susac syndrome. Via MiXCR, TCRdb re-called the immunoSEQ multiplex PCR reads, giving one row per CDR3 protein. The table includes about 190,000 distinct CDR3 sequences, roughly 92% detected once. Sequencing was carried out using CD4+ T cells from PBMCs. Receptors originate from a human donor in good health. The CDR3 runs from the conserved cysteine through the conserved F or W. Fields, in order: clone size, D gene, J gene, V gene, CDR3 protein, CDR3 DNA. A D gene is named only where the DNA matches it firmly. Size is omitted from some rows. Given values are once, few, many or a class for expanded clones.

once	NA	TRBJ1-2	TRBV12-3/TRBV12-4	CASSYGETAYGYTF	TGTGCCAGCAGTTATGGGGAAACAGCTTATGGCTACACCTTC
NA	NA	TRBJ1-1	TRBV15	CATSRDTGVVGNAEAFF	TGTGCCACCAGCAGGGACACGGGGGTTGTTGGGAACGCTGAAGCTTTCTTT
NA	TRBD1	TRBJ1-3	TRBV30	CAWSILQGGGGNTIYF	TGTGCCTGGAGTATCCTACAGGGGGGTGGTGGAAACACCATATATTTT
NA	NA	TRBJ1-2	TRBV28	CASSSETVDGYTF	TGTGCCAGCAGTTCGGAAACCGTTGATGGCTACACCTTC
NA	NA	TRBJ1-1	TRBV6-2/TRBV6-3	CASLPGSFDTEAFF	TGTGCCAGCCTTCCGGGCTCATTCGACACTGAAGCTTTCTTT
NA	NA	TRBJ2-5	TRBV12-3/TRBV12-4	CASSLASLQGVGETQYF	TGTGCCAGCAGTTTAGCTTCTTTACAGGGAGTCGGGGAGACCCAGTACTTC
NA	NA	TRBJ1-2	TRBV7-8	CASSLRKGTISGYTF	TGTGCCAGCAGCCTAAGGAAGGGGACGATCAGTGGCTACACCTTC
NA	NA	TRBJ2-5	TRBV12-3/TRBV12-4	CASRVNTQETQYF	TGTGCCAGCAGGGTGAACACCCAAGAGACCCAGTACTTC
NA	NA	TRBJ2-2	TRBV7-3	CASSLKQGYTGELFF	TGTGCCAGCAGCTTAAAGCAGGGGTACACCGGGGAGCTGTTTTTT
once	NA	TRBJ1-3	TRBV18	CASSPVGLSPGNTIYF	TGTGCCAGCTCACCCGTTGGGCTAAGCCCTGGAAACACCATATATTTT
NA	NA	TRBJ1-1	TRBV7-3	CASSLDGAGTEAFF	TGTGCCAGCAGCTTAGACGGGGCGGGGACTGAAGCTTTCTTT
once	NA	TRBJ2-5	TRBV6-2/TRBV6-3	CASSYRPYRVGETQYF	TGTGCCAGCAGTTATCGGCCCTACCGGGTAGGAGAGACCCAGTACTTC
NA	NA	TRBJ2-1	TRBV7-2	CASSPHPDNEQFF	TGTGCCAGCAGCCCCCATCCCGACAATGAGCAGTTCTTC
NA	TRBD1	TRBJ2-2	TRBV19	CASSTLTGGGTGELFF	TGTGCCAGTAGTACATTGACAGGGGGAGGCACCGGGGAGCTGTTTTTT
few	TRBD1	TRBJ2-7	TRBV3-1	CASSQDLTGVDEQYF	TGTGCCAGCAGCCAAGATCTGACAGGGGTGGACGAGCAGTACTTC
NA	NA	TRBJ2-7	TRBV25-1	CASTKATGYEQYF	TGTGCCAGCACTAAGGCGACAGGCTACGAGCAGTACTTC
NA	NA	TRBJ2-3	TRBV7-2	CASSSTGHRTDTQYF	TGTGCCAGCAGCTCCACAGGTCACCGCACAGATACGCAGTATTTT
NA	NA	TRBJ1-5	TRBV6-2/TRBV6-3	CASSYGRQPQHF	TGTGCCAGCAGTTACGGGCGTCAGCCCCAGCATTTT
NA	NA	TRBJ2-2	TRBV7-8	CASSLEGSNTGELFF	TGTGCCAGCAGCTTAGAGGGGTCGAACACCGGGGAGCTGTTTTTT
NA	NA	TRBJ1-1	TRBV19	CASSRRSTGNTEAFF	TGTGCCAGTAGTCGTCGTTCCACAGGGAACACTGAAGCTTTCTTT
NA	TRBD1	TRBJ2-5	TRBV2	CASSPDRGSRETQYF	TGTGCCAGCAGCCCTGACAGGGGATCCCGAGAGACCCAGTACTTC
NA	TRBD1	TRBJ1-3	TRBV12-3/TRBV12-4	CASSFGQGYTIYF	TGTGCCAGCAGTTTCGGACAGGGGTACACCATATATTTT
NA	NA	TRBJ1-1	TRBV9	CASSVEPLPHTEAFF	TGTGCCAGCAGCGTAGAGCCCCTCCCGCACACTGAAGCTTTCTTT
NA	NA	TRBJ2-3	TRBV20-1	CSASLTASTDTQYF	TGCAGTGCTAGTCTGACAGCTAGCACAGATACGCAGTATTTT
NA	TRBD1	TRBJ1-5	TRBV7-2	CASGQGEPQHF	TGTGCCAGCGGACAGGGGGAGCCCCAGCATTTT
NA	NA	TRBJ1-5	TRBV19	CATRVRNQPQHF	TGTGCCACAAGGGTTCGCAATCAGCCCCAGCATTTT
NA	TRBD2	TRBJ2-3	TRBV15	CATSRGSGGATDTQYF	TGTGCCACCAGCAGAGGAAGCGGGGGGGCAACAGATACGCAGTATTTT
NA	NA	TRBJ1-2	TRBV3-1	CASNQENIYGYTF	TGTGCCAGCAACCAAGAAAACATCTATGGCTACACCTTC
NA	NA	TRBJ2-7	TRBV7-2	CASSGFGGSYEQYF	TGTGCCAGCAGTGGTTTCGGAGGCTCCTACGAGCAGTACTTC